This T cell receptor beta chain is from a study of regulatory T cells in long-lasting Graves disease (dated by TCRdb to the early 2020s). The study in broad terms: Newly diagnosed Graves' disease patients had taken antithyroid drugs for less than 3 months. Peripheral blood TCR sequencing and RNA sequencing compared persistent Graves' disease patients with newly diagnosed Graves' disease patients. The study was registered as a clinical trial and conducted in China. A total of roughly 33 samples were covered by TCR sequencing, comprising about 13 persistent and around 20 newly diagnosed Graves' disease patients.

The intended sense of this specimen's time point label: newly diagnosed GD, antithyroid drugs for less than 3 months. For both TCR sequencing and RNA sequencing, RNA was extracted from PBMCs using TRIzol. The diagnosis of Graves' disease followed American Thyroid Association guidelines. The patients came from an endocrinology department in Xi'an, China. Each patient gave 8.5 to 9.5 milliliters of peripheral blood, collected in an EDTA anticoagulant tube. Ficoll Paque Plus density gradient separation was used to isolate PBMCs, and no further T cell sorting was performed. An Agilent 2100 Bioanalyzer and agarose gel were used to assess RNA quality, and a NanoDrop 2000 was used to measure RNA concentration. Paper-wide results and their limitations: Persistent Graves' disease patients showed lower TCR Shannon entropy and fewer highly expanded clones than newly diagnosed patients, suggesting clonal expansion. Peripheral blood alone was examined, since thyroid tissue, which constituted the primary lesion, could not be accessed. The small sample size was acknowledged by the authors as a limitation that may reduce accuracy. Persistent disease showed preferential use of TRBV28, TRBJ1-2 and TRBJ2-5, whereas newly diagnosed disease favored TRBV20-1 and TRBJ2-1. A larger number of public clonotypes was shared among persistent patients (fewer than 3,000) than among newly diagnosed patients (more than 850). Sequencing and analysis were restricted to the TCR beta chain.

With regard to this clonotype: It has no known antigen specificity. Base qualities are not recorded, but no much larger clone differs from it by a single base.

Libraries were made using multiplex PCR. Reads for this sample came from an Illumina HiSeq 4000. TCR beta libraries were built with iRepertoire HTBI primers and Arm-PCR amplification of CDR3 regions. PCR products were gel purified before sequencing. The paper's processing steps were these. Across samples, roughly 60 TRBV and 13 to 15 TRBJ segments were identified and used for gene usage analysis of CDR3 amino acid clonotypes. COPE and FqMerger were used to merge the filtered high-quality paired reads into contigs. Contigs were aligned with BLAST to IMGT TRBV, TRBD and TRBJ reference genes, and CDR3 was defined per IMGT. Any clonotype with a frequency above 0.1% was counted as a highly expanded clone. Shannon entropy was used to measure repertoire diversity, and the Gini coefficient was used to measure V-J evenness. A clonotype was considered public if more than one individual shared it. TCRdb reworked the public reads: Q25 trimming with fastp, MiXCR clone assembly, productive beta chains retained. When rows share a CDR3 protein, they turn into one entry using the most common DNA and genes. TCRdb's processing, not the study's, gives the V and J calls here. The sample profile shows about 430,000 distinct CDR3 sequences; approximately 16% of them were found once. The top ten clones comprise 7.8% of the sample.

CDR1 and CDR2, per the germline V gene (reference sequence), are GTSNPN and SVGIG. The CDR3 runs 17 residues from the cysteine to the phenylalanine. Just CDR3 DNA is preserved here, 51 bases in frame from base 1. Trimming takes 0 bases from V and 3 bases from J, and the germline ends sit 18 bases apart. These same data were also listed under a study on T cells in Graves' hyperthyroidism and ophthalmopathy. As the second paper documents: A patient counted as having stable Graves' hyperthyroidism if no progression to ophthalmopathy occurred over 18 months of follow-up. The hyperthyroidism patients were between 18 and 65 years old and newly diagnosed, with a disease duration of less than 2 months. The study excluded patients with uncontrolled infections, other autoimmune diseases, pregnancy or lactation. Diagnoses were based on clinical symptoms, serum thyroxine and TRAb, thyroid ultrasound and orbital computed tomography. The first round of RT-PCR for the TCR CDR3 was performed with the HTBI primer set and the Qiagen OneStep RT-PCR kit. Most expanded thyroid clonotypes (frequency above 0.001) were also detected in blood, suggesting blood repertoires may reflect thyroid immune responses. In cross-validation, a model built on a 13 V-J signature told ophthalmopathy apart from stable hyperthyroidism with 85% to 90% sensitivity and around 83% specificity, and in testing the same model reached 80%/75%. During validation, the model predicted progression to ophthalmopathy a median of about 6.5 months ahead of onset, with around 71% sensitivity and more than 72% specificity. To identify TCR V-J signatures that set the groups apart, the researchers used a discovery cohort of 100 or so patients, made up of 40 to 45 with Graves' ophthalmopathy and 57 with stable Graves' hyperthyroidism. Prospective prediction of ophthalmopathy was tested in an independent validation cohort of approximately 19 hyperthyroidism patients and 17 patients who later progressed to ophthalmopathy. The 100 discovery patients were randomly divided into training and test sets at a 7:3 ratio. Thyroid tissue and blood T-cell repertoires from roughly six Graves' hyperthyroidism patients were also compared in the study. After sampling, hyperthyroidism patients received methimazole starting at 30 mg daily, and ophthalmopathy patients received high-dose intravenous methylprednisolone. Libraries were constructed in a second round of multiplex PCR, after which size selection and purification were performed. The libraries were sequenced on an Illumina HiSeq2000 using paired-end 100 bp reads. SOAPnuke was used to process the raw data, with reads discarded if the reads contained adapters or uncalled bases, had a mean Phred below 15, or lacked an exact constant-primer or identifier match. High-quality paired reads were merged using COPE v1.2.5, and each unique nucleotide sequence was defined as a clonotype. Clonotypes were aligned to IMGT TRBV, TRBD and TRBJ reference segments using MiTCR v1.1. The analysis included only V-J combinations with a frequency above 0.0001, which together covered more than 99% of the repertoires. The TCS score was defined as F50 (clonal expansion) divided by E x V (chaos), with BLOSUM62-based TCRdist calculated between CDR3 peptides within each V-J. Welch's t-statistics and random forest reduced 450 to 600 V-J features to about 13, which were used in a naive Bayes classifier (R e1071). No statistical method was used to fix the sample size in advance, and group allocation was not hidden from the investigators. The paper describes TCR Vbeta CDR3 sequencing of fewer than 150 peripheral blood samples, made up of some 40 ophthalmopathy patients, approximately 73 hyperthyroidism patients and 17 progressor patients.

The V gene is TRBV30 and the J gene is TRBJ1-5; possibly the D gene is TRBD1, per 6 matching bases. The clonotype originates from a woman aged 40 to 50 with Graves disease. Donor details come from another sample of the same person, matched by shared clones. The sequencing used peripheral blood mononuclear cells (PBMCs), collected at new diagnosis, from a patient treated with antithyroid drugs. The nucleotide sequence is given as TGTGCCTGGAGTGTACCTTCCCGGGGACAAGCCAATCAGCCCCAGCATTTT. It is translated as CAWSVPSRGQANQPQHF.